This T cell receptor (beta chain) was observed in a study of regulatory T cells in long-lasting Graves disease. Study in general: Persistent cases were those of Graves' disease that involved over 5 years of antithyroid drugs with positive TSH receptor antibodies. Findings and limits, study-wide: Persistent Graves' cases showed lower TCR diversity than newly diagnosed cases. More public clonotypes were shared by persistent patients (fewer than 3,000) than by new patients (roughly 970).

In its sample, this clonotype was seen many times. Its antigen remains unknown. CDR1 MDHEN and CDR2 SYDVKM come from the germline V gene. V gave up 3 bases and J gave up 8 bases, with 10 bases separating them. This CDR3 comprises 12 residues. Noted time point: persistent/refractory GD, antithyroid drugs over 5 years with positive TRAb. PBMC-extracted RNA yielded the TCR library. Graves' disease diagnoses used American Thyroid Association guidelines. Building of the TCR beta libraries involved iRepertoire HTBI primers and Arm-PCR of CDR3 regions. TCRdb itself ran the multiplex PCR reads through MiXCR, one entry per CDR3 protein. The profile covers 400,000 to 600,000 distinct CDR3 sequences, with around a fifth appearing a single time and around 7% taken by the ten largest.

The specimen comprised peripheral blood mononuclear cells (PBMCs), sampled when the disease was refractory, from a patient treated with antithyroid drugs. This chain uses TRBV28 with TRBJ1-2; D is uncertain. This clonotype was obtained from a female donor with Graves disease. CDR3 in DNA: TGTGCCAGCAGTTTCGCCGGGAACGGCTACACCTTC. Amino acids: CASSFAGNGYTF.